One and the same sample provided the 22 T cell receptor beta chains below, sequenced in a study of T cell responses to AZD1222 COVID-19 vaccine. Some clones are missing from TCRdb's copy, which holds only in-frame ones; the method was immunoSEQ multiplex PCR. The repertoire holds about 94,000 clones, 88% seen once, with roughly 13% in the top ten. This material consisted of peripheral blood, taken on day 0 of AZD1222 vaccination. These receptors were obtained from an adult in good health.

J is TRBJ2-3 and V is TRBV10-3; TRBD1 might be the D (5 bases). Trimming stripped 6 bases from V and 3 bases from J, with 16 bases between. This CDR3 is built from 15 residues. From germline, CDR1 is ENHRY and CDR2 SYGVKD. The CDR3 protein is CAIRMGQGATDTQYF. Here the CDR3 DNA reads TGTGCCATCAGGATGGGGCAAGGGGCTACAGATACGCAGTATTTT.

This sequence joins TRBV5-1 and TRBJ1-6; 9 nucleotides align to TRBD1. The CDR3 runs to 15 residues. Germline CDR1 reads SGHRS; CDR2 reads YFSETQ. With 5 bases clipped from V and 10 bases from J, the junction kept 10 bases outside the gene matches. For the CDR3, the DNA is TGCGCCAGCAGTGACCCGGGACAGGGCCGATCACCCCTCCACTTT. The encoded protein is CASSDPGQGRSPLHF. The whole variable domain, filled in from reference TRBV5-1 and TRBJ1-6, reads KAGVTQTPRYLIKTRGQQVTLSCSPISGHRSVSWYQQTPGQGLQFLFEYFSETQRNKGNFPGRFSGRQFSNSRSEMNVSTLELGDSALYLCASSDPGQGRSPLHFGNGTRLTVT.

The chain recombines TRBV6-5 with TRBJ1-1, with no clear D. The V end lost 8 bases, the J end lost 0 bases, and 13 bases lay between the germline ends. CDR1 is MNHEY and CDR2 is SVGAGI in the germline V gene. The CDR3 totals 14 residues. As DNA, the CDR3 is TGTGCCAGCGCTCGCGTTCAACTGAACACTGAAGCTTTCTTT. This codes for CASARVQLNTEAFF.

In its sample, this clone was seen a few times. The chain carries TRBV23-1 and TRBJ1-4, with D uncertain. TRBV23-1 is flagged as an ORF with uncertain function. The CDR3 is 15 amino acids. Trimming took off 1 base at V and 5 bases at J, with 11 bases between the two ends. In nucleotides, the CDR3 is TGCGCCAGCAGTCAATTACTGGGATCCAATGAAAAACTGTTTTTT. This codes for CASSQLLGSNEKLFF.

The CDR3 nucleotides read TGCAGCGGGCGGACAGGCACTGGGGCCCAGTACTTC. This translates into CSGRTGTGAQYF. This chain links TRBV29-1 with TRBJ2-5; 7 positions match TRBD1. Germline loops: CDR1 SQVTM, CDR2 ANQGSEA. CDR3 length equals 12 residues. After removal of 7 bases from V and 9 bases from J, the junction contained 11 bases not matched to a gene.

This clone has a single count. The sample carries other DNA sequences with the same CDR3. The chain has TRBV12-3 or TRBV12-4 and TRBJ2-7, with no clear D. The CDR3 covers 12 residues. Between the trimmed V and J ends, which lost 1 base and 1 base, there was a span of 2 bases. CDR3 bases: TGTGCCAGCAGTTTAGGGTCCTACGAGCAGTACTTC. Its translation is CASSLGSYEQYF.

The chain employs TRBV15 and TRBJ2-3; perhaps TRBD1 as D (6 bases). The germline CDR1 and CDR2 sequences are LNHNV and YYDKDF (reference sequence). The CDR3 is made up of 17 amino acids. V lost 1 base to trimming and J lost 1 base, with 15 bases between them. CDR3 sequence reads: CATSRAPMGAGTDTQYF. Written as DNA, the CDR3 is TGTGCCACCAGCAGAGCACCCATGGGGGCGGGCACAGATACGCAGTATTTT.

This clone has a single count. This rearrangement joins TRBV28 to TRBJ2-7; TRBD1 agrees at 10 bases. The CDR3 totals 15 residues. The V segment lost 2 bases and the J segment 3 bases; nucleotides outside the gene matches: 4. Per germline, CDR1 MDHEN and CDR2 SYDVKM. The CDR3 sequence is CASSLGGQGFYEQYF. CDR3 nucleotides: TGTGCCAGCAGTTTAGGGGGACAGGGGTTCTACGAGCAGTACTTC.

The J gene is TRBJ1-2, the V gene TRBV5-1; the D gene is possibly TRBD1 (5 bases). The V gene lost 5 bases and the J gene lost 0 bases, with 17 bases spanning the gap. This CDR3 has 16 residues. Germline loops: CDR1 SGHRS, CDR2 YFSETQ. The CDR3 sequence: CASRALDSKANYGYTF. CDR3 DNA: TGCGCCAGCAGAGCTCTCGACAGTAAAGCTAACTATGGCTACACCTTC.

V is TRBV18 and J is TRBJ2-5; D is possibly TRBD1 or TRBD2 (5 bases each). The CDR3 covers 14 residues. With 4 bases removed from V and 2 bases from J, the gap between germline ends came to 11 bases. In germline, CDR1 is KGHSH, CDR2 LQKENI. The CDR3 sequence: CASSRGDPQETQYF. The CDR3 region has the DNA TGTGCCAGCTCACGAGGGGACCCGCAAGAGACCCAGTACTTC.

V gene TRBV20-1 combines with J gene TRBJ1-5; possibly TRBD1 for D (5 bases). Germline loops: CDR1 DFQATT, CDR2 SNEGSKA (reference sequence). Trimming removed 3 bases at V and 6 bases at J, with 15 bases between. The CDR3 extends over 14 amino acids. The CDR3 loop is CSASRSAGAQPQHF. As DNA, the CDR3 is TGCAGTGCTAGTAGGTCAGCCGGGGCTCAGCCCCAGCATTTT.

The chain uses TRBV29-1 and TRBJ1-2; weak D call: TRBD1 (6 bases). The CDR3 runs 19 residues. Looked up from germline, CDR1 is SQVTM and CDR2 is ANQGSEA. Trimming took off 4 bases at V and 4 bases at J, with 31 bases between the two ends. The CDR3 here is CSVGVGGFEDRGRSYGYTF. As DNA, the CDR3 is TGCAGCGTTGGTGTAGGGGGGTTTGAGGACCGGGGTCGGAGCTATGGCTACACCTTC.

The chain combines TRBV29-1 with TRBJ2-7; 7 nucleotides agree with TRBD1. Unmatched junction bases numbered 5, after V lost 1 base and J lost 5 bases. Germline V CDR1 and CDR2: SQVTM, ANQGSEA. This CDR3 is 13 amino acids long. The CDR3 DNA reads TGCAGCGTTGAAGGGCAGGGGGTGGACGAGCAGTACTTC. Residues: CSVEGQGVDEQYF.

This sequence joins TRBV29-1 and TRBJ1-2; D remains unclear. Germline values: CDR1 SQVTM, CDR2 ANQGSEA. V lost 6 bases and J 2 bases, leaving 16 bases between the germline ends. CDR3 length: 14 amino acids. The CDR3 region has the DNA TGCAGCGTGGAGGGAATTGACGGGAACTATGGCTACACCTTC. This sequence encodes CSVEGIDGNYGYTF.

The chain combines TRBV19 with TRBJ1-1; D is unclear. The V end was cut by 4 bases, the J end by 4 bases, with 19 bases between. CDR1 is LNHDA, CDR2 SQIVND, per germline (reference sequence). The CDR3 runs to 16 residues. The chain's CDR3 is CASSTFLGSTITEAFF. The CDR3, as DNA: TGTGCCAGTAGTACTTTTTTGGGCAGCACTATCACTGAAGCTTTCTTT.

The CDR3 loop reads CASSQGAESTDTQYF. Written as DNA, the CDR3 is TGTGCCAGCAGCCAAGGAGCCGAGAGCACAGATACGCAGTATTTT. This chain connects TRBV3-1 (or the pseudogene TRBV3-2) to TRBJ2-3; D is ambiguous. Germline values: CDR1 LGHDT, CDR2 YNNKEL (reference sequence). This CDR3 has 15 residues. Trimming pared 1 base from V and 0 bases from J, leaving 8 bases between.

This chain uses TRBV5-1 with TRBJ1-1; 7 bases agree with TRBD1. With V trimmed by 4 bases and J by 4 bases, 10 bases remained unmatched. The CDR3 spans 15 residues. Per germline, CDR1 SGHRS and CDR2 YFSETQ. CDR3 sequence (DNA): TGCGCCAGCAGCACAACACAGGGGTGGACCACTGAAGCTTTCTTT. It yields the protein CASSTTQGWTTEAFF.

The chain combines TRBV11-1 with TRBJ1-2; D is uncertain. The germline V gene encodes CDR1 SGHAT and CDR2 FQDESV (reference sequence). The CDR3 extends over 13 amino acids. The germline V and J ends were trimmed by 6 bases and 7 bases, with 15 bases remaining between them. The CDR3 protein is CASSPKWGIGYTF. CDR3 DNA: TGTGCCAGCAGTCCAAAGTGGGGAATTGGCTACACCTTC.

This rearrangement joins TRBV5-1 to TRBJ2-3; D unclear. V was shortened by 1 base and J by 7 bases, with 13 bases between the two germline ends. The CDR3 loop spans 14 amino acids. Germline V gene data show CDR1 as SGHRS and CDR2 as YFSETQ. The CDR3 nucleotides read TGCGCCAGCAGCTTGCTTGTGGGTCGGAATACGCAGTATTTT. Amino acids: CASSLLVGRNTQYF.

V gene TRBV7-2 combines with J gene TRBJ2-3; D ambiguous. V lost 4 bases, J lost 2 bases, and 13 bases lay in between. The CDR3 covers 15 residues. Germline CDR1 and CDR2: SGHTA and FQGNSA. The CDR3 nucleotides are TGTGCCAGCAGCTACATACGGGCGAACACAGATACGCAGTATTTT. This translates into CASSYIRANTDTQYF.

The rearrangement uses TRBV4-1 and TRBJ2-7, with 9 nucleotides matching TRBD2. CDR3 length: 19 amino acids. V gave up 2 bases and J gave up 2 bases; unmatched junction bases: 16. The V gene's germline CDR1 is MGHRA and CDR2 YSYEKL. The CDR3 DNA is TGCGCCAGCAGCCAACGGCCTGACTTGGCGGGGGGGGAAACCTACGAGCAGTACTTC. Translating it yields CASSQRPDLAGGETYEQYF.

CDR3 nucleotides: TGTGCCACCAGCAGAGATAGGGCAGGAGGGGCCAACGTCCTGACTTTC. Translated, it gives CATSRDRAGGANVLTF. This chain uses TRBV15 with TRBJ2-6; unclear D gene. The CDR3 contains 16 residues. V dropped 0 bases and J dropped 4 bases, with 10 bases sitting between them. Germline V CDR1 and CDR2: LNHNV, YYDKDF (reference sequence).